Reported below is one TCR beta chain. Its matching antigen is unknown. The data were produced by immunoSEQ multiplex PCR, yet TCRdb's version contains in-frame clones alone and is incomplete. The repertoire consists of some 8,200 clones, with roughly 83% occurring once and the leading ten covering 2% to 2.5%. This sample is drawn from a study of immune evolution from preneoplasia to lung adenocarcinoma. Trimming shortened V by 4 bases and J by 3 bases, and 17 bases separated the two germline ends. The CDR3 extends over 15 amino acids. CDR1 and CDR2 (germline): SQVTM, ANQGSEA. Broader study findings: Normal lung had the highest top T cell clone frequencies.

Patients had resection in Japan or China between about 2013 and 2018. The rearrangement joins TRBV29-1 to TRBJ2-3, with D maybe TRBD2 (6 bases). Sequenced material: FFPE invasive lung adenocarcinoma tissue. The receptor's source is a person between 45 and 75 years old with lung adenocarcinoma. CDR3 sequence reads: CSVGPWGERTDTQYF. The CDR3 nucleotides read TGCAGCGTTGGCCCCTGGGGGGAGCGGACAGATACGCAGTATTTT.